Presented here are 24 T cell receptor beta chains from one specimen sequenced in a study of blood T cell repertoires in COVID-19. This table comes from immunoSEQ multiplex PCR, and its TCRdb copy is limited to in-frame clones, with some not included. The table has about 160,000 clones, around 89% seen once. Sequenced sample: peripheral blood. The receptors shown here come from a man aged 55-75 years with acute or convalescent COVID-19.

The V gene is TRBV2, the J gene TRBJ1-2; 9 nucleotides line up with TRBD1. Germline V gene lookup returns CDR1 SNHLY and CDR2 FYNNEI. CDR3 length: 14 amino acids. Trimming cost V 6 bases and J 4 bases; bases outside gene matches: 6. CDR3 amino acids: CASRGTGTGYGYTF. The CDR3 nucleotides are TGTGCCAGCAGGGGGACAGGGACAGGCTATGGCTACACCTTC.

This rearrangement joins TRBV30 to TRBJ2-5; 9 bases agree with TRBD2. Germline trimming cut 0 bases from V and 3 bases from J; bases unmatched to any gene: 5. This CDR3 contains 15 residues. Germline lookup yields CDR1 GTSNPN and CDR2 SVGIG (reference sequence). CDR3 coding DNA: TGTGCCTGGAGTGTTGGCGGGAGGGGTAAAGAGACCCAGTACTTC. Its translation is CAWSVGGRGKETQYF. Together with reference TRBV30 and TRBJ2-5, the CDR3 gives the full variable domain: SQTIHQWPATLVQPVGSPLSLECTVEGTSNPNLYWYRQAAGRGLQLLFYSVGIGQISSEVPQNLSASRPQDRQFILSSKKLLLSDSGFYLCAWSVGGRGKETQYFGPGTRLLVL.

The chain has TRBV5-4 and TRBJ2-5, with 9 positions matching TRBD2. Germline trimming cut 4 bases from V and 1 base from J; bases unmatched to any gene: 8. The CDR3 loop spans 16 amino acids. Germline CDR1 and CDR2: SGHNT and YYREEE (reference sequence). For the CDR3, the DNA is TGTGCCAGCAGCCCCGGGCGGGGGGGGACCCAAGAGACCCAGTACTTC. Its translation: CASSPGRGGTQETQYF.

The chain couples TRBV20-1 to TRBJ2-1; weak D call: TRBD1 (6 bases). The CDR3 is 15 residues long. CDR1 is DFQATT and CDR2 is SNEGSKA in the germline V gene (reference sequence). Deletions cut 6 bases from V and 5 bases from J, with 20 bases between. CDR3 in DNA: TGCAGTGCCAGTTACAAGGGACACGCTAACAATGAGCAGTTCTTC. Translating it yields CSASYKGHANNEQFF.

The chain is built from TRBV2 and TRBJ1-1; 7 bases align to TRBD1. The CDR3 has 14 residues. Germline V gives CDR1 SNHLY, CDR2 FYNNEI. With 4 bases clipped from V and 1 base from J, the junction kept 3 bases outside the gene matches. CDR3 region: CASSVRQGNTEAFF. The CDR3 DNA sequence: TGTGCCAGCAGTGTTAGACAGGGGAACACTGAAGCTTTCTTT.

This clone was observed a few times. The chain couples TRBV6-1 to TRBJ2-3, with 9 nucleotides matching TRBD2. Germline V CDR1 and CDR2: MNHNS, SASEGT. J lost 4 bases, V lost 0 bases, and 2 bases had no gene match. CDR3 length equals 15 residues. As DNA, the CDR3 is TGTGCCAGCAGTGAAGCGCGGGGGGGCGCAGATACGCAGTATTTT. Amino acids: CASSEARGGADTQYF.

This sequence joins TRBV6-5 and TRBJ2-7; 9 bases agree with TRBD1. With 4 bases clipped from V and 3 bases from J, the junction kept 4 bases outside the gene matches. This CDR3 has 14 residues. CDR1 MNHEY and CDR2 SVGAGI come from the germline V gene. The CDR3 DNA is TGTGCCAGCAGTTCCGGGACAGGGCACTACGAGCAGTACTTC. It yields the protein CASSSGTGHYEQYF.

The rearrangement links TRBV29-1 to TRBJ1-2, with D possibly TRBD1 on 6 matching bases. The V end was cut by 1 base, the J end by 5 bases, with 11 bases between. CDR3 length: 13 residues. Germline V gene data show CDR1 as SQVTM and CDR2 as ANQGSEA. This CDR3 is CSVEGTDFYGYTF. The CDR3 DNA is TGCAGCGTTGAAGGGACAGATTTTTATGGCTACACCTTC.

Notes on this clone: A read error may account for a junction end that differs from germline. The chain uses TRBV6-1 and TRBJ1-2; the match to TRBD1 covers 7 bases. Per germline, CDR1 MNHNS and CDR2 SASEGT. The length of the CDR3 is 13 residues. CDR3 DNA: TGTGCCAGCCGTGAGGGGGCTCACTATGGCTACACCTTC. It is translated as CASREGAHYGYTF.

The chain is built from TRBV4-1 and TRBJ2-5; 11 bases align to TRBD1. This CDR3 has 18 amino acids. Germline V gives CDR1 MGHRA, CDR2 YSYEKL. V shed 3 bases, J shed 2 bases, and the junction held 11 bases outside the gene matches. The chain's CDR3 is CASSHGQGASPFQETQYF. The CDR3, as DNA: TGCGCCAGCAGCCATGGACAGGGGGCGTCCCCCTTTCAAGAGACCCAGTACTTC.

In the case of this clone: A junction boundary mismatches the germline segment, possibly from a read error. The rearrangement uses TRBV7-9 and TRBJ2-3, with 8 bases that match TRBD2. Germline lookup yields CDR1 SEHNR and CDR2 FQNEAQ (reference sequence). The CDR3 is made up of 14 amino acids. This chain's CDR3 is CASSIAGLTDTQYF. The CDR3 DNA reads TGTGCCAGCAGCATAGCGGGGCTCACAGATACGCAGTATTTT.

V is TRBV3-1 (or the pseudogene TRBV3-2) and J is TRBJ1-3; D remains ambiguous. With 3 bases removed from V and 0 bases from J, the gap between germline ends came to 12 bases. This CDR3 contains 16 residues. In germline, CDR1 is LGHDT, CDR2 YNNKEL (reference sequence). The CDR3 protein is CASSQNPTGSGNTIYF. The CDR3 DNA reads TGTGCCAGCAGCCAGAACCCGACGGGCTCTGGAAACACCATATATTTT.

This chain links TRBV6-4 with TRBJ2-3; 9 bases are a match to TRBD1. The CDR3 consists of 14 residues. V trimming: 6 bases; J trimming: 4 bases; junction bases outside the gene matches: 5. The germline CDR1 and CDR2 sequences are MRHNA and SNTAGT. As DNA, the CDR3 is TGTGCCAGCAGACTGGACAGGGGCGCAGATACGCAGTATTTT. Translation gives CASRLDRGADTQYF.

The genes are TRBV10-3 and TRBJ1-1; the match to TRBD1 covers 9 bases. CDR1 and CDR2 (germline): ENHRY, SYGVKD. The V segment lost 6 bases and the J segment 6 bases; nucleotides outside the gene matches: 11. CDR3 length equals 15 residues. Here the CDR3 DNA reads TGTGCCATCAGGATGGGACAGGGAGATTTTTCTGAAGCTTTCTTT. Amino acid sequence: CAIRMGQGDFSEAFF.

The gene calls are TRBV9 and TRBJ2-2; D gene unclear. Between the trimmed V and J ends, which lost 4 bases and 2 bases, there was a span of 9 bases. CDR1 and CDR2 from the germline V gene are SGDLS and YYNGEE. The length of the CDR3 is 14 residues. CDR3 sequence reads: CASSTNVNTGELFF. DNA of the CDR3: TGTGCCAGCAGCACTAACGTTAACACCGGGGAGCTGTTTTTT.

The chain has TRBV2 and TRBJ1-5; 8 nucleotides align to TRBD1. The CDR3 is 15 amino acids. Per the germline V gene, CDR1 is SNHLY and CDR2 is FYNNEI. The J segment lost 3 bases and the V segment lost 5 bases, leaving 6 bases of the junction unmatched. For the CDR3, the DNA is TGTGCCAGCAGTCCGGACAGGGCCAACAATCAGCCCCAGCATTTT. It specifies CASSPDRANNQPQHF.

J is TRBJ1-4 and V is TRBV29-1, with no clear D. The germline CDR1 and CDR2 sequences are SQVTM and ANQGSEA. Trimming left V 6 bases short and J 6 bases short, with 14 bases between. This CDR3 has 13 residues. The CDR3 DNA reads TGCAGCGTCTCCCGGGAGAGCCATGAAAAACTGTTTTTT. It codes for CSVSRESHEKLFF.

The chain is built from TRBV2 and TRBJ1-1, with TRBD1 matching over 8 bases. The CDR3 is 14 amino acids. CDR1 and CDR2 (germline): SNHLY, FYNNEI. Losses at the gene ends were 4 bases for V and 2 bases for J; bases not matched to a gene: 3. DNA for the CDR3: TGTGCCAGCAGTGTGGGACAGGCCAACACTGAAGCTTTCTTT. This translates into CASSVGQANTEAFF.

The rearrangement links TRBV5-1 to TRBJ2-7, with TRBD2 matching over 7 bases. CDR1 is SGHRS and CDR2 is YFSETQ in the germline V gene. CDR3 size: 15 residues. V shed 4 bases, J shed 6 bases, and the junction held 13 bases outside the gene matches. The CDR3 loop reads CASSPGGGPEIEQYF. The CDR3 coding sequence is TGCGCCAGCAGCCCGGGAGGTGGCCCCGAGATCGAGCAGTACTTC.

This clone was seen at least ten times. The V call is TRBV4-1, the J call TRBJ2-7, with 8 bases matching TRBD2. Trimming took 4 bases from V and 0 from J; bases not matched to a gene: 5. Germline loops: CDR1 MGHRA, CDR2 YSYEKL. CDR3 length: 15 residues. The CDR3 is CASSPAGGRSYEQYF. In DNA, the CDR3 is TGCGCCAGCAGCCCCGCGGGGGGCCGCTCCTACGAGCAGTACTTC.

This chain uses TRBV4-1 with TRBJ1-2; no firm D call. The CDR3 is 14 amino acids. Germline CDR1 MGHRA, CDR2 YSYEKL. V lost 0 bases and J lost 1, with 6 bases in between. In DNA, the CDR3 is TGCGCCAGCAGCCAAGAGAGCGTTAACTATGGCTACACCTTC. This encodes CASSQESVNYGYTF.

J is TRBJ2-2 and V is TRBV12-5; D is undetermined. The CDR3 has 15 amino acids. The V and J ends lost 0 bases and 4 bases respectively, with 9 bases between them. Germline V gene sequence: CDR1 LGHNT, CDR2 FRNRAP. The CDR3 reads CASGLVPGFTGELFF. The CDR3 DNA reads TGTGCTAGTGGTTTGGTTCCAGGATTCACCGGGGAGCTGTTTTTT.

This clone has just one count. The chain recombines TRBV19 with TRBJ1-6; D not resolved. The germline gives CDR1 LNHDA, CDR2 SQIVND (reference sequence). Deletions cut 4 bases from V and 10 bases from J, with 20 bases between. The CDR3 length is 16 residues. This CDR3 reads CASSTNPGGSQSPLHF. CDR3 coding DNA: TGTGCCAGTAGTACAAACCCTGGAGGGTCACAGTCACCCCTCCACTTT.

The chain carries TRBV7-9 and TRBJ1-1; 8 bases agree with TRBD1. Germline CDR1 reads SEHNR; CDR2 reads FQNEAQ (reference sequence). V lost 1 base and J lost 4; bases outside the gene matches: 2. The CDR3 extends over 14 amino acids. The DNA for the CDR3 is TGTGCCAGCAGCTTAGGTCAGGGGGCCACTGAAGCTTTCTTT. Translation: CASSLGQGATEAFF.